Presented here are 28 T cell receptor beta chains from one specimen sequenced in a study of blood T cell repertoires in COVID-19. Profiled with immunoSEQ multiplex PCR; TCRdb holds only in-frame clones, not every one. Of about 69,000 clones listed, approximately 82% were seen once; the top ten hold almost 10%. The sequencing sample was made of peripheral blood. All receptors come from a woman of 80 years or more with acute or convalescent COVID-19.

The chain employs TRBV5-1 and TRBJ2-3; perhaps TRBD1 as D (5 bases). The CDR3 consists of 16 residues. V dropped 4 bases and J dropped 2 bases, with 17 bases sitting between them. CDR1 and CDR2 (germline): SGHRS, YFSETQ. The CDR3 DNA reads TGCGCCAGCAGCCCAAGTGACAGACCATCCACAGATACGCAGTATTTT. Encoded protein: CASSPSDRPSTDTQYF.

This clone was picked up one time. The chain combines TRBV6-1 with TRBJ2-5; 10 bases align to TRBD1. The V gene end was trimmed by 4 bases and the J gene end by 4 bases; junction bases not matched to a gene: 12. The CDR3 totals 17 residues. CDR1 and CDR2 (germline): MNHNS, SASEGT. CDR3 amino acids: CASSAVLGQGSGETQYF. The DNA of the CDR3 is TGTGCCAGCAGTGCCGTTCTGGGACAGGGGAGTGGAGAGACCCAGTACTTC.

The V and J genes are TRBV2 and TRBJ1-4, with D possibly matching TRBD1 (5 bases). The V gene lost 6 bases and the J gene lost 0 bases, with 11 bases spanning the gap. CDR1 is SNHLY and CDR2 is FYNNEI in the germline V gene. The CDR3 runs to 15 residues. CDR3 region: CASSGTYATNEKLFF. CDR3 DNA: TGTGCCAGCAGCGGGACTTATGCAACTAATGAAAAACTGTTTTTT. Full variable domain (missing parts from reference TRBV2 and TRBJ1-4): EPEVTQTPSHQVTQMGQEVILRCVPISNHLYFYWYRQILGQKVEFLVSFYNNEISEKSEIFDDQFSVERPDGSNFTLKIRSTKLEDSAMYFCASSGTYATNEKLFFGSGTQLSVL.

In nucleotides, the CDR3 is TGCGCCAGCAGTGAAGCCGGGACAGACTACGAGCAGTACTTC. As protein: CASSEAGTDYEQYF. The chain carries TRBV10-1 and TRBJ2-7; 7 positions match TRBD1. Per the germline V gene, CDR1 is WNHNN and CDR2 is SYGVQD (reference sequence). The J segment lost 3 bases and the V segment lost 3 bases, leaving 5 bases of the junction unmatched. The CDR3 has 14 residues.

The V call is TRBV5-1, the J call TRBJ1-4; a weak D match, TRBD1 (5 bases). V lost 3 bases and J lost 4, with 10 bases in between. The CDR3 extends over 14 amino acids. Germline V gene sequence: CDR1 SGHRS, CDR2 YFSETQ. As DNA, the CDR3 is TGCGCCAGCAGCTCCGACAGTTATAATGAAAAACTGTTTTTT. Amino acid sequence: CASSSDSYNEKLFF.

The chain combines TRBV11-3 with TRBJ2-3, with TRBD1 matching over 9 bases. This CDR3 has 15 amino acids. Germline CDR1 and CDR2: SGHNT and YENEEA. The V gene end was trimmed by 5 bases and the J gene end by 4 bases; junction bases not matched to a gene: 7. The DNA of the CDR3 is TGTGCCAGCAGCGAGGGACAGGGTGGGGCAGATACGCAGTATTTT. Translating it yields CASSEGQGGADTQYF.

This clone was observed a handful of times. The V and J genes are TRBV3-1 (or the pseudogene TRBV3-2) and TRBJ1-2; D is perhaps TRBD1 (5 bases). The V end lost 0 bases, the J end lost 8 bases, and 13 bases lay between the germline ends. This CDR3 contains 14 residues. CDR1 and CDR2 from the germline V gene are LGHDT and YNNKEL (reference sequence). CDR3 loop: CASSQDLRGRGYTF. The CDR3 DNA follows: TGTGCCAGCAGCCAAGACCTAAGGGGCCGGGGCTACACCTTC.

The V and J genes are TRBV18 and TRBJ2-2; TRBD2 matches at 7 bases. J lost 1 base, V lost 3 bases, and 5 bases had no gene match. This CDR3 comprises 16 residues. Germline CDR1 is KGHSH and CDR2 is LQKENI. The CDR3 spells CASSPRLAENTGELFF. For the CDR3, the DNA is TGTGCCAGCTCACCCAGGCTAGCGGAGAACACCGGGGAGCTGTTTTTT.

The V gene is TRBV19, the J gene TRBJ2-5; 7 bases map to TRBD2. Germline-derived CDR1 and CDR2 are LNHDA and SQIVND (reference sequence). CDR3 length equals 12 residues. Trimming took 8 bases from V and 4 from J; bases not matched to a gene: 4. The CDR3 protein is CASRASGETQYF. CDR3 coding DNA: TGTGCCAGTCGAGCTAGCGGAGAGACCCAGTACTTC.

The J gene is TRBJ2-7, the V gene TRBV7-3; 8 bases are shared with TRBD1. After removal of 5 bases from V and 1 base from J, the junction contained 4 bases not matched to a gene. The CDR3 has 14 amino acids. Germline CDR1 is SGHTA and CDR2 is FQGTGA. As DNA, the CDR3 is TGTGCCAGCAGCGAAAACAGGGGGTCCTACGAGCAGTACTTC. Translated: CASSENRGSYEQYF.

J is TRBJ2-3 and V is TRBV10-2; perhaps TRBD1 as D (6 bases). Trimming shortened V by 10 bases and J by 6 bases, and 11 bases separated the two germline ends. CDR3 length: 11 amino acids. Germline CDR1 WSHSY, CDR2 SAAADI. CDR3 region: CATRGYDTQYF. CDR3 sequence (DNA): TGCGCCACGAGGGGGTACGATACGCAGTATTTT.

The V gene is TRBV5-5, the J gene TRBJ2-2; 8 nucleotides match TRBD1. The V gene's germline CDR1 is SGHKS and CDR2 YYEKEE (reference sequence). This CDR3 is built from 16 residues. V gave up 1 base and J gave up 1 base; unmatched junction bases: 3. The CDR3 loop is CASSLRGTGNTGELFF. DNA for the CDR3: TGTGCCAGCAGCTTGAGAGGGACAGGGAACACCGGGGAGCTGTTTTTT. The complete variable domain, with remaining parts taken from reference TRBV5-5 and TRBJ2-2, reads DAGVTQSPTHLIKTRGQQVTLRCSPISGHKSVSWYQQVLGQGPQFIFQYYEKEERGRGNFPDRFSARQFPNYSSELNVNALLLGDSALYLCASSLRGTGNTGELFFGEGSRLTVL.

J is TRBJ2-5 and V is TRBV7-9; the D gene is possibly TRBD1 (6 bases). Germline CDR1 and CDR2: SEHNR and FQNEAQ (reference sequence). CDR3 length: 15 residues. V lost 1 base, J lost 1 base, and 10 bases lay in between. The CDR3: CASSLGWTAQETQYF. CDR3 in DNA: TGTGCCAGCAGCTTAGGTTGGACAGCCCAAGAGACCCAGTACTTC.

V gene TRBV11-1 combines with J gene TRBJ1-1; D is undetermined. CDR1 and CDR2 from the germline V gene are SGHAT and FQDESV (reference sequence). The CDR3 consists of 16 residues. Trimming removed 5 bases from V and 1 base from J, with 17 bases in between. The CDR3 DNA sequence: TGTGCCAGCAGCCCCGTTTTGCCCCTAGGGAACACTGAAGCTTTCTTT. Translating gives CASSPVLPLGNTEAFF. Combining the CDR3 with reference TRBV11-1 and TRBJ1-1 gives the whole variable domain EAEVAQSPRYKITEKSQAVAFWCDPISGHATLYWYRQILGQGPELLVQFQDESVVDDSQLPKDRFSAERLKGVDSTLKIQPAELGDSAMYLCASSPVLPLGNTEAFFGQGTRLTVV.

V and J are TRBV11-2 and TRBJ2-7, with TRBD1 matching over 9 bases. The CDR3 is 15 amino acids. Germline V lookup: CDR1 SGHAT, CDR2 FQNNGV. Trimming took 4 bases from V and 4 from J; bases not matched to a gene: 8. The CDR3 loop is CASSSHPGQGYEQYF. CDR3 coding DNA: TGTGCCAGCAGCTCCCACCCGGGACAGGGTTACGAGCAGTACTTC.

As for this clone: The same CDR3 arises from other DNA sequences in this sample as well. V gene TRBV9 combines with J gene TRBJ1-2; D is unclear. Germline V lookup: CDR1 SGDLS, CDR2 YYNGEE. This CDR3 comprises 13 residues. Trimming cost V 0 bases and J 3 bases, with 6 bases left between them. The CDR3 sequence: CASSVGGDYGYTF. CDR3 nucleotide sequence: TGTGCCAGCAGCGTAGGAGGTGACTATGGCTACACCTTC.

This clone was found once. The CDR3 sequence is CASSFPSGGRGTEAFF. The CDR3 DNA is TGTGCCAGCAGTTTTCCCTCAGGGGGCAGGGGCACTGAAGCTTTCTTT. The V call is TRBV6-5, the J call TRBJ1-1, with TRBD1 matching over 8 bases. V was pared by 4 bases and J by 4 bases, with 11 bases of the junction left unmatched. This CDR3 has 16 residues. The germline V gene encodes CDR1 MNHEY and CDR2 SVGAGI.

The chain carries TRBV3-1 (or the pseudogene TRBV3-2) and TRBJ2-1; tentatively, D is TRBD2 (6 bases). Deletions cut 1 base from V and 1 base from J, with 8 bases between. Looked up from germline, CDR1 is LGHDT and CDR2 is YNNKEL (reference sequence). The CDR3 loop spans 15 amino acids. Here the CDR3 DNA reads TGTGCCAGCAGCCAAGGGGACTTATCCTACAATGAGCAGTTCTTC. It yields the protein CASSQGDLSYNEQFF.

The rearrangement joins TRBV2 to TRBJ2-7, with TRBD2 matching 7 bases. With 4 bases clipped from V and 5 bases from J, the junction kept 5 bases outside the gene matches. The CDR3 has 13 residues. Germline lookup yields CDR1 SNHLY and CDR2 FYNNEI. As DNA, the CDR3 is TGTGCCAGCAGTGTTGACGGGGGGAACGAGCAGTACTTC. Its translation: CASSVDGGNEQYF.

The chain carries TRBV18 and TRBJ2-1; 8 bases are shared with TRBD1. The CDR3 runs to 14 residues. The J segment lost 15 bases and the V segment lost 3 bases, leaving 13 bases of the junction unmatched. Germline CDR1 is KGHSH and CDR2 is LQKENI. The CDR3 protein is CASSPIQGEGPLFF. In DNA form, the CDR3 reads TGTGCCAGCTCACCTATACAGGGGGAAGGCCCCTTGTTCTTC.

The V and J genes are TRBV30 and TRBJ2-3; no reliable D call. CDR3 length: 13 residues. In germline, CDR1 is GTSNPN, CDR2 SVGIG (reference sequence). Trimming took 8 bases from V and 6 from J, leaving 18 bases between them. The CDR3 loop is CAGTRGKTDTQYF. CDR3 bases: TGTGCCGGAACCAGAGGAAAGACCGATACGCAGTATTTT.

The rearrangement links TRBV9 to TRBJ2-5; 9 bases line up with TRBD2. This CDR3 is built from 14 residues. V lost 7 bases and J lost 1; bases outside the gene matches: 5. The V gene's germline CDR1 is SGDLS and CDR2 YYNGEE. CDR3 bases: TGTGCCAGCGGCCCAGCGGGGGGCCAAGAGACCCAGTACTTC. Amino acid sequence: CASGPAGGQETQYF. The variable domain in full, completed from reference TRBV9 and TRBJ2-5, reads DSGVTQTPKHLITATGQRVTLRCSPRSGDLSVYWYQQSLDQGLQFLIQYYNGEERAKGNILERFSAQQFPDLHSELNLSSLELGDSALYFCASGPAGGQETQYFGPGTRLLVL.

The gene calls are TRBV4-1 and TRBJ2-5; 8 bases are shared with TRBD2. With V trimmed by 7 bases and J by 3 bases, 10 bases remained unmatched. CDR3 length equals 15 residues. Germline V gene sequence: CDR1 MGHRA, CDR2 YSYEKL. This CDR3 is CASKSTGTREETQYF. The CDR3 DNA follows: TGCGCCAGCAAATCTACCGGGACTAGAGAAGAGACCCAGTACTTC.

This chain uses TRBV5-6 with TRBJ1-6, with 8 bases aligning to TRBD1. CDR3 length equals 15 residues. Germline V gene sequence: CDR1 SGHDT, CDR2 YYEEEE. Losses at the gene ends were 5 bases for V and 8 bases for J; bases not matched to a gene: 9. The CDR3 sequence is CASSPGQGSHSPLHF. The CDR3, as DNA: TGTGCCAGCAGTCCAGGACAGGGCTCGCATTCACCCCTCCACTTT.

This clone was seen a few times. The gene calls are TRBV2 and TRBJ1-2; D is possibly TRBD1 (5 bases). Germline values: CDR1 SNHLY, CDR2 FYNNEI. The CDR3 is 14 residues long. V was shortened by 5 bases and J by 4 bases, with 14 bases between the two germline ends. CDR3 region: CASSTRAQSYGYTF. CDR3 nucleotide sequence: TGTGCCAGCAGTACCAGGGCCCAGTCCTATGGCTACACCTTC.

This chain uses TRBV18 with TRBJ2-1; 9 bases agree with TRBD2. Unmatched junction bases numbered 13, after V lost 5 bases and J lost 8 bases. This CDR3 comprises 16 residues. Per the germline V gene, CDR1 is KGHSH and CDR2 is LQKENI. The CDR3 spells CASSAQGAGGFDEQFF. As DNA, the CDR3 is TGTGCCAGCTCAGCCCAAGGAGCGGGGGGTTTCGATGAGCAGTTCTTC. Supplemented by reference TRBV18 and TRBJ2-1, the full variable domain reads NAGVMQNPRHLVRRRGQEARLRCSPMKGHSHVYWYRQLPEEGLKFMVYLQKENIIDESGMPKERFSAEFPKEGPSILRIQQVVRGDSAAYFCASSAQGAGGFDEQFFGPGTRLTVL.

The V call is TRBV27, the J call TRBJ1-5, with 7 bases matching TRBD1. Germline values: CDR1 MNHEY, CDR2 SMNVEV (reference sequence). This CDR3 has 16 amino acids. After removal of 5 bases from V and 8 bases from J, the junction contained 15 bases not matched to a gene. This CDR3 is CASSLSTGQPIKPQHF. The CDR3 bases are TGTGCCAGCAGTCTCTCGACAGGGCAACCGATCAAGCCCCAGCATTTT.

This clone was detected only once. The V and J genes are TRBV18 and TRBJ1-4, with a weak D call TRBD1 (6 bases). The V and J ends lost 3 bases and 1 base respectively, with 6 bases between them. Looked up from germline, CDR1 is KGHSH and CDR2 is LQKENI. CDR3 length equals 14 residues. This chain's CDR3 is CASSPDRTNEKLFF. In DNA form, the CDR3 reads TGTGCCAGCTCACCGGACAGAACTAATGAAAAACTGTTTTTT. The full variable domain, in which reference TRBV18 and TRBJ1-4 provide the parts outside the CDR3, is NAGVMQNPRHLVRRRGQEARLRCSPMKGHSHVYWYRQLPEEGLKFMVYLQKENIIDESGMPKERFSAEFPKEGPSILRIQQVVRGDSAAYFCASSPDRTNEKLFFGSGTQLSVL.